One T cell receptor beta chain is described in this entry. The antigen remains undetermined. These data belong to a study of cytomegalovirus exposure and HLA in healthy donors. The study drew the donors from its approximately 130-subject validation cohort, separate from the roughly 700-subject first cohort. V lost 1 base, J lost 0 bases, and 9 bases lay in between. Germline CDR1 WSHSY, CDR2 SAAADI. The CDR3 consists of 15 residues. Produced via immunoSEQ multiplex PCR; TCRdb's table is partial and in-frame only. The sample shows some 150,000 clones, around 90% of them seen only once. The study, taken as a whole, reports: The study recorded 164 TCR beta chains that were cytomegalovirus-associated.

This rearrangement joins TRBV10-2 to TRBJ1-1; D is unclear. This receptor was identified in a woman in her late teens or twenties in good health and CMV-seropositive. Sequences were obtained from PBMCs. CDR3: CASSEYLGMNTEAFF. The CDR3 DNA reads as TGCGCCAGCAGTGAGTATCTGGGCATGAACACTGAAGCTTTCTTT.